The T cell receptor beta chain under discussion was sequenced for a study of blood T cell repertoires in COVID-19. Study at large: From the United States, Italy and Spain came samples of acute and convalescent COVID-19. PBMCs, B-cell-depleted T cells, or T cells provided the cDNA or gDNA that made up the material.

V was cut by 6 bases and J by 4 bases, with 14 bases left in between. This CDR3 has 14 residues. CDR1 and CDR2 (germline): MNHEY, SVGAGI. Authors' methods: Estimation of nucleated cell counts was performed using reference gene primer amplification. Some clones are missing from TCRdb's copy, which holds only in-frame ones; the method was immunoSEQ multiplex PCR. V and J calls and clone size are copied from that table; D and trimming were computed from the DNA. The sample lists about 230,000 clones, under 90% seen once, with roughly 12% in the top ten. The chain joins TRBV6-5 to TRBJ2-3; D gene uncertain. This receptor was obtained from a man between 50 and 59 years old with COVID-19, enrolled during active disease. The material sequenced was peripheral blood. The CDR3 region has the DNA TGTGCCAGCAGACGAGAGTACTCGGCAGATACGCAGTATTTT. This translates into CASRREYSADTQYF.